This T cell receptor (beta chain) comes out of a study of shared clonotypes between healthy human individuals. Whole-study findings and limits: It was the non-shared clonotypes that had lower generation probabilities than clonotypes shared by all four donors.

The CDR3 loop spans 15 amino acids. V gave up 1 base and J gave up 5 bases; unmatched junction bases: 5. The germline V gene encodes CDR1 SGHDT and CDR2 YYEEEE. Assay: immunoSEQ multiplex PCR; the TCRdb copy retains only in-frame clones and omits some. Of about 1.5 million clones listed, roughly 96% are singletons. On this clone: Antigen: not known.

The TCR sequence derives from a man aged 25-45 years in good health. Sample: naive CD4+ T cells sorted from blood. Regarding subset: CD45RA+ positively selected. This rearrangement joins TRBV5-6 to TRBJ1-5; 8 nucleotides agree with TRBD1. The CDR3 spells CASSLFGTGYQPQHF. CDR3 sequence (DNA): TGTGCCAGCAGCTTGTTCGGGACAGGCTATCAGCCCCAGCATTTT.